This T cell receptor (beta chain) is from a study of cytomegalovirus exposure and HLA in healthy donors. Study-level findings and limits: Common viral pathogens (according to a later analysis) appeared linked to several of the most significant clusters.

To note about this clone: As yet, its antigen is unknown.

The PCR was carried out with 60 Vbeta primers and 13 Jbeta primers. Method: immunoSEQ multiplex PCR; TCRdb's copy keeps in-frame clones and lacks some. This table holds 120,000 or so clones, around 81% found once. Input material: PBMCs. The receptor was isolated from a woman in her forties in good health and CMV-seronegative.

The CDR3 loop reads CASSLPQGTRGYTF. CDR3 nucleotide sequence: TGTGCCAGCTCACTCCCCCAGGGGACCAGAGGCTACACCTTC. The J gene is TRBJ1-2, the V gene TRBV18, with D possibly TRBD1 on 6 matching bases. The V gene's germline CDR1 is KGHSH and CDR2 LQKENI. This CDR3 has 14 amino acids. The ends were cut back, 4 bases at V and 8 bases at J, with 17 bases in the middle.